This T cell receptor beta chain was identified during a study of blood T cells in healthy people across ages. Germline CDR1 is DFQATT and CDR2 is SNEGSKA (reference sequence). The trim removed 1 base at V and 5 bases at J, leaving 6 bases unmatched. There are 14 residues in the CDR3. This clonotype has a handful of counts. A J-beta primer mix and a sample-barcoded 5' primer were used in a second PCR of roughly 6 to 11 cycles. MiXCR, applied by TCRdb to the 5' RACE reads, yields one record per CDR3 protein. Among roughly 1.9 million distinct CDR3 sequences, approximately 40% were seen once, and the ten largest hold under 30%.

Sequenced: blood. The sequence derives from a human donor in good health. The chain couples TRBV20-1 to TRBJ2-7; 9 bases map to TRBD1. The CDR3 reads CSARVGTGPHEQYF. In DNA, the CDR3 is TGCAGTGCTAGAGTCGGGACAGGGCCCCACGAGCAGTACTTC.